This T cell receptor beta chain was identified during a study of regulatory T cells in long-lasting Graves disease. Library construction for TCR beta used iRepertoire HTBI primers and Arm-PCR of CDR3 regions. TCRdb analysed the multiplex PCR reads with MiXCR anew, one entry per CDR3 protein. In the table there are over 650,000 distinct CDR3 sequences, about 30% of which are singletons. Comments on this clonotype: Its antigen is unidentified.

Time point denoted: persistent/refractory GD, antithyroid drugs over 5 years with positive TRAb. There was RNA extracted from PBMCs, and the TCR library was made from it. Broader study findings: Newly diagnosed Graves' patients had higher TCR diversity than persistent ones. Favored usage of TRBV28, TRBJ1-2 and TRBJ2-5 was recorded in persistent disease.

Trimming stripped 8 bases from V and 1 base from J, with 15 bases between. This CDR3 is built from 15 residues. In germline, CDR1 is MDHEN, CDR2 SYDVKM. The chain joins TRBV28 to TRBJ1-3, with D possibly being TRBD1 (5 bases). The origin of this receptor is a female donor with Graves disease. The source was peripheral blood mononuclear cells (PBMCs), collected when the disease was refractory, from a patient treated with antithyroid drugs. In nucleotides, the CDR3 is TGTGCCAGCCGCATTGGGGCCTTTTCTGGAAACACCATATATTTT. Translated: CASRIGAFSGNTIYF.